The 24 T cell receptor beta chains below all came from one sample that was sequenced in a study of cytomegalovirus exposure and HLA in healthy donors. PCR primers comprised 60 Vbeta and 13 Jbeta primers. Libraries were prepared by immunoSEQ multiplex PCR; TCRdb keeps only in-frame clonotypes and omits some of them. The table has more than 200,000 clones, 65% to 90% seen once; the top ten hold about 1.4%. Specimen: PBMCs. Receptor source: a girl between 5 and 17 years old in good health and CMV-seronegative.

This sequence joins TRBV28 and TRBJ1-5, with D possibly being TRBD1 (6 bases). The CDR3 consists of 14 residues. Trimming pared 7 bases from V and 3 bases from J, leaving 13 bases between. CDR1 and CDR2 from the germline V gene are MDHEN and SYDVKM. The chain's CDR3 is CASKGGRHNQPQHF. CDR3 coding DNA: TGTGCCAGCAAAGGGGGTCGCCACAATCAGCCCCAGCATTTT.

The chain has TRBV6-4 and TRBJ1-4; D is unresolved. Per germline, CDR1 MRHNA and CDR2 SNTAGT. The V and J ends lost 9 bases and 3 bases respectively, with 14 bases between them. This CDR3 is built from 14 residues. DNA for the CDR3: TGTGCCAGGGTCCCCCCGCGGCCTAATGAAAAACTGTTTTTT. As protein: CARVPPRPNEKLFF.

This sequence joins TRBV5-1 and TRBJ1-1; 7 bases map to TRBD1. CDR1 and CDR2 (germline): SGHRS, YFSETQ. The junction had 9 bases not matched to a gene; V was cut back by 5 bases and J by 5 bases. CDR3 length: 14 residues. The CDR3 DNA reads TGCGCCAGCAGGATTGACAGGGTTGAAACTGAAGCTTTCTTT. Its translation: CASRIDRVETEAFF. Supplemented by reference TRBV5-1 and TRBJ1-1, the full variable domain reads KAGVTQTPRYLIKTRGQQVTLSCSPISGHRSVSWYQQTPGQGLQFLFEYFSETQRNKGNFPGRFSGRQFSNSRSEMNVSTLELGDSALYLCASRIDRVETEAFFGQGTRLTVV.

This clone was seen only a few times. V gene TRBV29-1 combines with J gene TRBJ2-1; 14 nucleotides line up with TRBD2. After removal of 1 base from V and 10 bases from J, the junction contained 15 bases not matched to a gene. The germline CDR1 and CDR2 sequences are SQVTM and ANQGSEA. There are 18 residues in the CDR3. CDR3 bases: TGCAGCGTTGAAGGACTAGCGGGAGGGCCCCACCGATCCCACGAGCAGTTCTTC. This translates into CSVEGLAGGPHRSHEQFF.

The chain links TRBV11-1 to TRBJ1-2; a weak D match, TRBD1 (5 bases). CDR1 is SGHAT and CDR2 is FQDESV in the germline V gene (reference sequence). The ends were cut back, 6 bases at V and 5 bases at J, with 16 bases in the middle. This CDR3 has 14 amino acids. The CDR3 region is CASSQEGRGYGYTF. In DNA, the CDR3 is TGTGCCAGCAGTCAGGAGGGGCGCGGTTATGGCTACACCTTC.

The table lists this clone with a few counts. The chain employs TRBV7-9 and TRBJ2-7, with 9 bases matching TRBD1. V shed 4 bases and J 2 bases; nucleotides not matched to a gene: 6. Germline CDR1 and CDR2: SEHNR and FQNEAQ (reference sequence). CDR3 length: 15 residues. The CDR3 sequence is CASSSTRDRAYEQYF. CDR3 bases: TGTGCCAGCAGCTCGACGAGGGACAGGGCCTACGAGCAGTACTTC.

The chain employs TRBV6-1 and TRBJ2-7; 9 bases are shared with TRBD1. The ends lost 3 bases at V and 5 bases at J; junction bases unmatched: 14. The CDR3 is made up of 17 amino acids. Germline CDR1 reads MNHNS; CDR2 reads SASEGT. The DNA for the CDR3 is TGTGCCAGCAGTGATGGCAGGCGTGTACAGGGGGCGGACGAGCAGTACTTC. It translates to CASSDGRRVQGADEQYF.

This clone was seen once. The chain joins TRBV27 to TRBJ2-5, with D perhaps TRBD1 (5 bases). Trimming removed 3 bases at V and 5 bases at J, with 10 bases between. The CDR3 is made up of 13 amino acids. Looked up from germline, CDR1 is MNHEY and CDR2 is SMNVEV (reference sequence). CDR3 sequence: CASSFQGRETQYF. The CDR3, as DNA: TGTGCCAGCAGTTTTCAGGGTAGGGAGACCCAGTACTTC.

V is TRBV19 and J is TRBJ2-5; D gene unclear. The V gene lost 4 bases and the J gene lost 3 bases, with 12 bases spanning the gap. The CDR3 spans 14 residues. Germline lookup yields CDR1 LNHDA and CDR2 SQIVND (reference sequence). As DNA, the CDR3 is TGTGCCAGTAGTACTCGACTGTATAAAGAGACCCAGTACTTC. Protein product: CASSTRLYKETQYF.

The V and J genes are TRBV4-3 and TRBJ1-1; maybe TRBD1 (6 bases). Germline assignment: CDR1 LGHNA and CDR2 YSLEER. The CDR3 covers 18 residues. Trimming pared 5 bases from V and 1 base from J, leaving 23 bases between. The CDR3 DNA follows: TGCGCCAGCAGCTACAGAAGCAGGGGACACAACAAGAACACTGAAGCTTTCTTT. Its translation: CASSYRSRGHNKNTEAFF.

This chain uses TRBV2 with TRBJ1-3; 7 positions match TRBD1. Per germline, CDR1 SNHLY and CDR2 FYNNEI. After removal of 8 bases from V and 4 bases from J, the junction contained 5 bases not matched to a gene. The CDR3 spans 13 residues. The CDR3: CASEQGFGNTIYF. DNA of the CDR3: TGTGCCAGCGAACAGGGGTTCGGAAACACCATATATTTT.

The chain uses TRBV5-5 and TRBJ2-2; TRBD2 is a possible D gene (6 bases). Trimming cost V 1 base and J 4 bases, with 14 bases left between them. Per the germline V gene, CDR1 is SGHKS and CDR2 is YYEKEE (reference sequence). CDR3 size: 16 residues. The chain's CDR3 is CASSLYMERATGELFF. The CDR3 DNA is TGTGCCAGCAGCTTGTATATGGAGCGGGCCACCGGGGAGCTGTTTTTT.

The chain recombines TRBV6-5 with TRBJ1-1; D not certain. The CDR3 extends over 13 amino acids. The V and J ends lost 5 bases and 1 base respectively, with 8 bases between them. Germline V CDR1 and CDR2: MNHEY, SVGAGI. CDR3: CASSEAENTEAFF. In DNA, the CDR3 is TGTGCCAGCAGTGAGGCCGAGAACACTGAAGCTTTCTTT.

This clone appeared a few times. The V call is TRBV4-2, the J call TRBJ1-5; 7 bases line up with TRBD1. Per germline, CDR1 LGHNA and CDR2 YNFKEQ. This CDR3 is built from 17 residues. V lost 0 bases and J lost 6; bases outside the gene matches: 11. The CDR3 region is CASSQDPVTGTGQPQHF. The CDR3 region has the DNA TGTGCCAGCAGCCAAGATCCGGTGACAGGGACGGGTCAGCCCCAGCATTTT.

The gene calls are TRBV30 and TRBJ2-7, with a possible D match to TRBD1 (7 bases). Trimming removed 2 bases from V and 6 bases from J, with 23 bases in between. Germline V CDR1 and CDR2: GTSNPN, SVGIG (reference sequence). The CDR3 is 16 amino acids. This CDR3 reads CAWSITSGGTPFEQYF. The CDR3, as DNA: TGTGCCTGGAGTATAACCTCAGGGGGGACGCCTTTCGAGCAGTACTTC.

The chain employs TRBV9 and TRBJ2-2; no definite D call. This CDR3 has 13 residues. Germline V gene data show CDR1 as SGDLS and CDR2 as YYNGEE. V was cut by 0 bases and J by 8 bases, with 8 bases left in between. The CDR3 DNA follows: TGTGCCAGCAGCGTAGTTTCGCAGGGGGAGCTGTTTTTT. This sequence encodes CASSVVSQGELFF.

The gene calls are TRBV6-6 and TRBJ2-2; 10 bases agree with TRBD2. This CDR3 has 16 amino acids. CDR1 is MNHNY, CDR2 SVGAGI, per germline (reference sequence). V trimming: 8 bases; J trimming: 4 bases; junction bases outside the gene matches: 10. The chain's CDR3 is CASAASGGRGTGELFF. The CDR3 coding sequence is TGTGCCAGCGCGGCTAGCGGGGGTCGGGGCACCGGGGAGCTGTTTTTT.

This clone has only a few counts. In nucleotides, the CDR3 is TGTGCCTGGAGATCCGGACTGGGCGCAGATACGCAGTATTTT. This encodes CAWRSGLGADTQYF. The chain uses TRBV30 and TRBJ2-3, with D tentatively TRBD2 (5 bases). Per germline, CDR1 GTSNPN and CDR2 SVGIG (reference sequence). The ends were cut back, 3 bases at V and 4 bases at J, with 14 bases in the middle. CDR3 length: 14 residues.

The CDR3 reads CASSLVRTFQETQYF. The CDR3 bases are TGTGCCAGCAGCTTGGTACGGACTTTCCAAGAGACCCAGTACTTC. J is TRBJ2-5 and V is TRBV5-6; perhaps TRBD2 as D (5 bases). V was pared by 0 bases and J by 1 base, with 10 bases between. The germline gives CDR1 SGHDT, CDR2 YYEEEE. The CDR3 runs to 15 residues.

This chain links TRBV7-3 with TRBJ2-7; possible D gene TRBD1, 6 bases. The germline V and J ends were trimmed by 5 bases and 1 base, with 12 bases remaining between them. Germline values: CDR1 SGHTA, CDR2 FQGTGA. CDR3 size: 14 residues. The CDR3 DNA follows: TGTGCCAGCAGCCCGCGACAGGAGTCCTACGAGCAGTACTTC. It translates to CASSPRQESYEQYF.

The chain combines TRBV4-2 with TRBJ2-7; TRBD2 matches at 7 bases. Germline V CDR1 and CDR2: LGHNA, YNFKEQ. V lost 3 bases, J lost 7 bases, and 18 bases stayed unmatched. This CDR3 is built from 17 residues. CDR3 nucleotide sequence: TGTGCCAGCAGCCAGGCCGGGACTAATTCGGCGGGGGAGGAGCAGTACTTC. This gives the protein CASSQAGTNSAGEEQYF.

The chain employs TRBV28 and TRBJ2-5; 7 bases are a match to TRBD1. With 6 bases clipped from V and 1 base from J, the junction kept 2 bases outside the gene matches. CDR3 size: 13 residues. Germline V gene sequence: CDR1 MDHEN, CDR2 SYDVKM. The CDR3 loop is CASRRTGQETQYF. The CDR3 region has the DNA TGTGCCAGCAGGCGGACAGGCCAAGAGACCCAGTACTTC.

Here the CDR3 DNA reads TGCACCAGCAGCCAAGAGATCCCTAGCGGGAGTACCAAAAACATTCAGTACTTC. Amino acids: CTSSQEIPSGSTKNIQYF. The J gene is TRBJ2-4, the V gene TRBV1; the table calls TRBD2, which could not be checked here. TRBV1 is given as a pseudogene. This CDR3 is built from 18 residues.

This chain uses TRBV7-9 with TRBJ2-5; 8 bases align to TRBD1. The tail of the sequence fits TRBJ2-7 better, so the J call may be wrong. This CDR3 comprises 15 residues. Germline V CDR1 and CDR2: SEHNR, FQNEAQ (reference sequence). CDR3 residues: CASSLGQGSSYEQYF. In nucleotides, the CDR3 is TGTGCCAGCAGCTTAGGACAGGGGAGCTCCTACGAGCAGTACTTC.